What follows is one T cell receptor beta chain and its context. This sample is part of a study of shared clonotypes between healthy human individuals. Within Nashville, Tennessee resided all donors, each a Caucasian adult. Profiling relied on immunoSEQ multiplex PCR, and the TCRdb table lists in-frame clones only, not all of them. This table has around 990,000 clones, 60% to 85% appearing once. The sequencing sample was made of memory CD4+ T cells from PBMCs. Sample subset: CD45RA-negative fraction. This clonotype originated in a young man in good health. Some clones in this sample may be carry-over from other donors' samples.

The CDR3 is CASRGQINQPQHF. DNA for the CDR3: TGTGCCAGCAGAGGACAAATCAATCAGCCCCAGCATTTT. The gene calls are TRBV6-6 and TRBJ1-5, with TRBD1 as a possible D gene (5 bases). This CDR3 region has 13 residues. Trimming cost V 6 bases and J 3 bases, with 9 bases left between them. CDR1 is MNHNY and CDR2 is SVGAGI in the germline V gene (reference sequence).